Following are 7 T cell receptor beta chains from one sample sequenced in a study of spatial heterogeneity in lung cancer (dated by TCRdb to the late 2010s). The protocol used for the library was 5' RACE. The instrument given in TCRdb is NextSeq 500. TCRdb ran its own pipeline on the public reads, namely fastp trimming at Q25 and MiXCR clone calling, and kept in-frame beta chains. Each CDR3 protein gets just one entry, which takes the most common genes and DNA from the rows behind it. The sample table shows more than 950 distinct CDR3 sequences, and 6% to 7% are seen once. The ten largest clonotypes hold roughly 13% of the sample. Sample time point, as interpreted from the label and publication: sample taken at primary tumor resection. TCR sequencing used whole RNA extracted from tumor and nontumor lung tissue, or from cryopreserved PBMC samples, without cell sorting. The starting material was normal lung tissue next to the tumor, obtained at surgery. The receptors originated from a male donor with early-stage non-small cell lung cancer.

Relative to its sample, this clonotype is medium-sized (0.01 to 0.1%). The chain carries TRBV6-5 and TRBJ2-1; a weak D match, TRBD1 (6 bases). Trimming removed 2 bases from V and 4 bases from J, with 12 bases in between. Germline lookup yields CDR1 MNHEY and CDR2 SVGAGI. This CDR3 comprises 15 residues. The CDR3 DNA reads TGTGCCAGCAGTTACGGGTGGGACAAATACAATGAGCAGTTCTTC. It specifies CASSYGWDKYNEQFF.

This clonotype was picked up a small number of times. The chain joins TRBV7-2 to TRBJ2-5; possible D gene TRBD1, 5 bases. Trimming pared 4 bases from V and 2 bases from J, leaving 8 bases between. CDR3 length: 13 residues. CDR1 and CDR2 (germline): SGHTA, FQGNSA. CDR3 DNA sequence: TGTGCCAGCAGCTACTGGACACAAGAGACCCAGTACTTC. This encodes CASSYWTQETQYF.

This clonotype is medium-sized (0.01 to 0.1%) within its sample. The chain links TRBV6-5 to TRBJ1-5; no clear D. Germline values: CDR1 MNHEY, CDR2 SVGAGI. CDR3 size: 16 residues. Trimming shortened V by 6 bases and J by 2 bases, and 17 bases separated the two germline ends. The CDR3 DNA reads TGTGCCAGCAGGAGGGAATCGGGGTCGGGCAATCAGCCCCAGCATTTT. This encodes CASRRESGSGNQPQHF.

This clonotype is large by share. The chain couples TRBV5-1 to TRBJ2-7; D is perhaps TRBD1 or TRBD2 (6 bases each). Germline V gene sequence: CDR1 SGHRS, CDR2 YFSETQ. V dropped 0 bases and J dropped 5 bases, with 12 bases sitting between them. CDR3 length: 14 residues. The CDR3 protein is CASSLGQGTDEQYF. CDR3 coding DNA: TGCGCCAGCAGCTTGGGGCAGGGGACTGACGAGCAGTACTTC.

This clonotype is medium-sized within its sample. A read error may explain this, as a much larger clone is one base away. V usage is TRBV7-3 and J usage is TRBJ2-3, with 8 bases that match TRBD1. The CDR3 covers 15 residues. J was trimmed by 2 bases and V by 5 bases; bases with no gene match: 6. Germline-derived CDR1 and CDR2 are SGHTA and FQGTGA. This CDR3 is CASSPMTGVTDTQYF. The CDR3 DNA sequence: TGTGCCAGCAGCCCGATGACAGGGGTCACAGATACGCAGTATTTT.

This clonotype is categorized as large. The chain links TRBV19 to TRBJ1-6; 8 bases fit TRBD1. With 3 bases clipped from V and 7 bases from J, the junction kept 8 bases outside the gene matches. Per germline, CDR1 LNHDA and CDR2 SQIVND (reference sequence). The length of the CDR3 is 16 residues. CDR3 amino acids: CASSMGQASVNSPLHF. For the CDR3, the DNA is TGTGCCAGTAGTATGGGACAGGCATCGGTGAATTCACCCCTCCACTTT.

The sample holds many counts of this clonotype. V gene TRBV6-5 combines with J gene TRBJ1-5; the match to TRBD1 covers 8 bases. Germline V CDR1 and CDR2: MNHEY, SVGAGI. The CDR3 consists of 15 residues. Trimming took 5 bases from V and 5 from J; bases not matched to a gene: 8. The CDR3 sequence is CASSPLTGGDQPQHF. The CDR3 DNA sequence: TGTGCCAGCAGTCCCCTTACAGGGGGGGATCAGCCCCAGCATTTT.